Listed below are T cell receptor beta chains from one sample, sequenced in a study of beta chain features in type 1 diabetes. Using immunoSEQ multiplex PCR, the repertoire was profiled, and TCRdb retains in-frame clones only, with some absent. There are about 660,000 clones in the sample; about an eighth occur only once, and just under 0.04% lies in the top ten. Material for sequencing was naive CD4+ T cells from blood. The receptors were sampled from a man younger than 30 with type 1 diabetes. Both conserved end residues are part of each CDR3. Each record gives: V gene, D gene, J gene, clone size, CDR3 protein, CDR3 DNA. A D gene is named only where the DNA matches it firmly. The listing skips clone size in some rows; elsewhere it reads once, few, many or a size class.

V gene: TRBV7-2
D gene: TRBD2
J gene: TRBJ2-5
clone size: -
CDR3 protein: CASSLNLAGGVETQYF
CDR3 DNA: TGTGCCAGCAGCTTAAATTTAGCGGGAGGAGTGGAGACCCAGTACTTC

V gene: TRBV14
D gene: -
J gene: TRBJ2-7
clone size: few
CDR3 protein: CASSQDFRDRAYEQYF
CDR3 DNA: TGTGCCAGCAGCCAAGATTTTCGGGATCGGGCCTACGAGCAGTACTTC

V gene: TRBV7-2
D gene: -
J gene: TRBJ1-2
clone size: -
CDR3 protein: CASSLTTNDYGYTF
CDR3 DNA: TGTGCCAGCAGCTTAACGACTAACGACTATGGCTACACCTTC

V gene: TRBV11-2
D gene: -
J gene: TRBJ1-2
clone size: -
CDR3 protein: CASSLTGWDKGYTF
CDR3 DNA: TGTGCCAGCAGCTTGACCGGTTGGGATAAGGGCTACACCTTC

V gene: TRBV7-2
D gene: -
J gene: TRBJ2-3
clone size: -
CDR3 protein: CASSRFTDTQYF
CDR3 DNA: TGTGCCAGCAGCCGTTTCACAGATACGCAGTATTTT

V gene: TRBV4-3
D gene: -
J gene: TRBJ1-3
clone size: few
CDR3 protein: CASSQGVQSGNTIYF
CDR3 DNA: TGCGCCAGCAGCCAGGGTGTCCAGTCTGGAAACACCATATATTTT

V gene: TRBV11-2
D gene: -
J gene: TRBJ2-2
clone size: -
CDR3 protein: CASSLRLTTGELFF
CDR3 DNA: TGTGCCAGCAGCTTAAGACTCACTACCGGGGAGCTGTTTTTT

V gene: TRBV7-9
D gene: -
J gene: TRBJ2-3
clone size: few
CDR3 protein: CASSWGPSTDTQYF
CDR3 DNA: TGTGCCAGCAGCTGGGGACCTAGCACAGATACGCAGTATTTT

V gene: TRBV7-9
D gene: TRBD1
J gene: TRBJ2-5
clone size: many
CDR3 protein: CASSLGGQDKETQYF
CDR3 DNA: TGTGCCAGCAGCTTAGGCGGACAGGACAAAGAGACCCAGTACTTC

V gene: TRBV4-1
D gene: TRBD1
J gene: TRBJ1-4
clone size: few
CDR3 protein: CASSQAGTGSEKLFF
CDR3 DNA: TGCGCCAGCAGCCAAGCCGGGACAGGGAGCGAAAAACTGTTTTTT

V gene: TRBV30
D gene: -
J gene: TRBJ2-1
clone size: -
CDR3 protein: CAWSRGSHNEQFF
CDR3 DNA: TGTGCCTGGAGTAGGGGCTCCCACAATGAGCAGTTCTTC

V gene: TRBV19
D gene: -
J gene: TRBJ2-2
clone size: few
CDR3 protein: CASSPRLVTGELFF
CDR3 DNA: TGTGCCAGTAGTCCACGACTAGTAACCGGGGAGCTGTTTTTT

V gene: TRBV4-1
D gene: TRBD1
J gene: TRBJ1-4
clone size: -
CDR3 protein: CASSREMGQTNEKLFF
CDR3 DNA: TGCGCCAGCAGCCGCGAGATGGGACAGACAAATGAAAAACTGTTTTTT

V gene: TRBV30
D gene: -
J gene: TRBJ2-2
clone size: few
CDR3 protein: CAWSPGVSGELFF
CDR3 DNA: TGTGCCTGGAGTCCCGGGGTCTCCGGGGAGCTGTTTTTT

V gene: TRBV2
D gene: -
J gene: TRBJ2-2
clone size: few
CDR3 protein: CAGRQNGNTGELFF
CDR3 DNA: TGTGCCGGACGACAGAATGGGAACACCGGGGAGCTGTTTTTT

V gene: TRBV6-6
D gene: TRBD1
J gene: TRBJ1-5
clone size: few
CDR3 protein: CASSFPDRGDQPQHF
CDR3 DNA: TGTGCCAGCAGCTTCCCGGACAGGGGGGATCAGCCCCAGCATTTT

V gene: TRBV5-6
D gene: TRBD2
J gene: TRBJ2-1
clone size: -
CDR3 protein: CASSWSGGTSGHEQFF
CDR3 DNA: TGTGCCAGCAGCTGGTCTGGCGGGACTAGCGGACATGAGCAGTTCTTC

V gene: TRBV7-9
D gene: -
J gene: TRBJ1-2
clone size: few
CDR3 protein: CASSLETTGYTF
CDR3 DNA: TGTGCCAGCAGCTTAGAGACGACTGGCTACACCTTC

V gene: TRBV4-1
D gene: -
J gene: TRBJ1-2
clone size: -
CDR3 protein: CASSPLRGNYGYTF
CDR3 DNA: TGTGCCAGCAGCCCCCTGCGGGGTAACTATGGCTACACCTTC

V gene: TRBV5-6
D gene: TRBD2
J gene: TRBJ2-5
clone size: -
CDR3 protein: CASSSSGGPQETQYF
CDR3 DNA: TGTGCCAGCAGCTCTAGCGGGGGGCCCCAAGAGACCCAGTACTTC

V gene: TRBV6-1
D gene: TRBD2
J gene: TRBJ2-1
clone size: few
CDR3 protein: CASSETAGTSNEQFF
CDR3 DNA: TGTGCCAGCAGTGAGACGGCGGGGACTAGTAATGAGCAGTTCTTC

V gene: TRBV7-9
D gene: -
J gene: TRBJ2-3
clone size: -
CDR3 protein: CASSVDLGTDTQYF
CDR3 DNA: TGTGCCAGCAGCGTTGATTTGGGCACAGATACGCAGTATTTT

V gene: TRBV30
D gene: -
J gene: TRBJ1-4
clone size: -
CDR3 protein: CACQTGGSEKLFF
CDR3 DNA: TGTGCCTGCCAGACAGGTGGAAGTGAAAAACTGTTTTTT

V gene: TRBV27
D gene: TRBD1
J gene: TRBJ2-7
clone size: -
CDR3 protein: CANRKRGRDFRDEQYF
CDR3 DNA: TGTGCCAATAGGAAAAGGGGGCGAGACTTCAGGGATGAGCAGTACTTC

V gene: TRBV7-3
D gene: -
J gene: TRBJ1-2
clone size: few
CDR3 protein: CASSSGPGYGYTF
CDR3 DNA: TGTGCCAGCAGCTCGGGACCTGGCTATGGCTACACCTTC

V gene: TRBV7-3
D gene: TRBD1
J gene: TRBJ1-1
clone size: -
CDR3 protein: CASSSVGGGTEAFF
CDR3 DNA: TGTGCCAGCAGCTCCGTAGGGGGCGGCACTGAAGCTTTCTTT

V gene: TRBV29-1
D gene: -
J gene: TRBJ1-2
clone size: few
CDR3 protein: CSVGGKWDYYGYTF
CDR3 DNA: TGCAGCGTTGGGGGGAAGTGGGATTACTATGGCTACACCTTC

V gene: TRBV5-1
D gene: -
J gene: TRBJ1-1
clone size: -
CDR3 protein: CASSLVALGTEAFF
CDR3 DNA: TGCGCCAGCAGCTTGGTGGCGTTGGGGACTGAAGCTTTCTTT